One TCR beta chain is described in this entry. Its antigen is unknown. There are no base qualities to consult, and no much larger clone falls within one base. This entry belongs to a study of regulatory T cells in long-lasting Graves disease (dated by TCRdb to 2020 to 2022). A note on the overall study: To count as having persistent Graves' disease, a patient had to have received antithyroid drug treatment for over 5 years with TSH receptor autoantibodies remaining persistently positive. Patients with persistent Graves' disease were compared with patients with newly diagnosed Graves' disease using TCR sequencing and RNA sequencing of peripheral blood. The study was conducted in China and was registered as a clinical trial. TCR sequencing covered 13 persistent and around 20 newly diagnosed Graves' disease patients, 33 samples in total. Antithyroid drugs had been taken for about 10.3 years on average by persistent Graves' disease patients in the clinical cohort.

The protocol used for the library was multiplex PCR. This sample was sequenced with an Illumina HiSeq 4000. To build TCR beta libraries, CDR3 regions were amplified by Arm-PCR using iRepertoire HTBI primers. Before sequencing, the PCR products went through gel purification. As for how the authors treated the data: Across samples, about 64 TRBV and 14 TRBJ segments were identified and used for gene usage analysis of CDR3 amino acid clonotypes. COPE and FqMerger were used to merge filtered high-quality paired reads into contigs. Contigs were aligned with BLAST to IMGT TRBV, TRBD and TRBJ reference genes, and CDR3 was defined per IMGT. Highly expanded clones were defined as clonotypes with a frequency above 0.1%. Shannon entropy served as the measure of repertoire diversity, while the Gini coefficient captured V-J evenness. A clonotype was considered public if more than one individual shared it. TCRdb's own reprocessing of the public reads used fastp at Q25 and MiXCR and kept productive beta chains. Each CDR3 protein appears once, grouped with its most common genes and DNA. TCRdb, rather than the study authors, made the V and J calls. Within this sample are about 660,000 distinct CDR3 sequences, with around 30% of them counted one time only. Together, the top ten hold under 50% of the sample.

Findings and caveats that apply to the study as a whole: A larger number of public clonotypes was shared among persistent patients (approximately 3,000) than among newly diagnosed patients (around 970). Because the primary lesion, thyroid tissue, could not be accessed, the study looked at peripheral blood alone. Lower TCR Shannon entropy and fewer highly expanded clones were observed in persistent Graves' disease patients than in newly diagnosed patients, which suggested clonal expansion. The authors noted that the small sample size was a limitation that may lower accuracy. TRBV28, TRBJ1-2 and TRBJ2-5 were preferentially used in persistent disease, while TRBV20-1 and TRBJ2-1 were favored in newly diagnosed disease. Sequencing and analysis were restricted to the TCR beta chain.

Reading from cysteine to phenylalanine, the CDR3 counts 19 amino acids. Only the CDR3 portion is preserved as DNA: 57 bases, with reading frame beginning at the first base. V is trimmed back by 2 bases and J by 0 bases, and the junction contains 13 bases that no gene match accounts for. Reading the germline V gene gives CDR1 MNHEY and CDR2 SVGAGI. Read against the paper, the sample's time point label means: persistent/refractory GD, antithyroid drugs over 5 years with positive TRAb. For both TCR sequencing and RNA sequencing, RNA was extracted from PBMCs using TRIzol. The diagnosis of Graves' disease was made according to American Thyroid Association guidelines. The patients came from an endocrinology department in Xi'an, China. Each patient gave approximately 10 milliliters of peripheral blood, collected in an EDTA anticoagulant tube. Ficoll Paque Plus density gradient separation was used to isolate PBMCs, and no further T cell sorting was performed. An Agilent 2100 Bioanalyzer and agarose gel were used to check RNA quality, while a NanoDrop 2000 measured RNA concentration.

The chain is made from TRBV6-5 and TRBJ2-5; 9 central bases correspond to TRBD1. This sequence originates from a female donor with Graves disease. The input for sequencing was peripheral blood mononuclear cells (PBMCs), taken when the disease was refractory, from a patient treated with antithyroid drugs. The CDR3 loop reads CASSYPRDREQRDQETQYF. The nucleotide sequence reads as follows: TGTGCCAGCAGTTACCCCCGGGACAGGGAACAACGTGACCAAGAGACCCAGTACTTC.